These 20 T cell receptor beta chains were all obtained from the same sample, sequenced in a study of blood T cell repertoires in COVID-19. Clones were sequenced by immunoSEQ multiplex PCR, and TCRdb holds only the in-frame ones, with some missing. The repertoire holds 200,000 or so clones, with approximately 80% as singletons. Sequenced sample: peripheral blood. These receptors were taken from a woman at least 80 years old with COVID-19, enrolled during active disease.

The rearrangement joins TRBV24-1 to TRBJ1-5; TRBD1 matches at 7 bases. The germline V gene encodes CDR1 KGHDR and CDR2 SFDVKD. Losses at the gene ends were 9 bases for V and 7 bases for J; bases not matched to a gene: 11. CDR3 length: 14 residues. The CDR3 loop reads CATQQTGIGQPQHF. CDR3 nucleotide sequence: TGTGCCACCCAACAGACAGGGATTGGCCAGCCCCAGCATTTT.

The chain couples TRBV2 to TRBJ1-2; a possible D gene is TRBD1 (6 bases). This CDR3 comprises 13 residues. Trimming stripped 7 bases from V and 4 bases from J, with 13 bases between. Germline lookup yields CDR1 SNHLY and CDR2 FYNNEI. CDR3 nucleotide sequence: TGTGCCAGCAACACGAGGGGGGGCTATGGCTACACCTTC. Its translation is CASNTRGGYGYTF.

The rearrangement links TRBV6-5 to TRBJ1-4, with 10 bases matching TRBD1. J lost 8 bases, V lost 2 bases, and 8 bases had no gene match. This CDR3 is 16 amino acids long. Germline V gene data show CDR1 as MNHEY and CDR2 as SVGAGI. CDR3 bases: TGTGCCAGCAGTTACAAAACCGGGACAGGGGCAGAAAAACTGTTTTTT. It yields the protein CASSYKTGTGAEKLFF.

V and J are TRBV19 and TRBJ2-5, with D unresolved. Germline CDR1 is LNHDA and CDR2 is SQIVND (reference sequence). The ends were cut back, 4 bases at V and 4 bases at J, with 10 bases in the middle. The CDR3 totals 13 residues. Here the CDR3 DNA reads TGTGCCAGTAGTAAGGCGGCCCGAGAGACCCAGTACTTC. Amino acid sequence: CASSKAARETQYF.

The chain employs TRBV12-3 or TRBV12-4 and TRBJ2-2; TRBD2 might be the D (6 bases). The CDR3 covers 13 residues. V dropped 6 bases and J dropped 7 bases, with 12 bases sitting between them. CDR3 in amino acids: CASSWGLFGELFF. The CDR3 DNA is TGTGCCAGCAGCTGGGGACTCTTCGGGGAGCTGTTTTTT.

This chain joins TRBV6-5 and TRBJ2-7; a weak D match, TRBD2 (7 bases). The CDR3 is 15 residues long. V lost 1 base and J lost 2, with 12 bases in between. Germline V gene sequence: CDR1 MNHEY, CDR2 SVGAGI. CDR3 nucleotides: TGTGCCAGCAGTTACTTGAGGGGGGGAACCTACGAGCAGTACGTC. Protein: CASSYLRGGTYEQYV.

CDR3 nucleotides: TGTGCCAGCAGTTTAGTGGCCTGGGAACAGGCCCTGGAGGGCTACACCTTC. Translating gives CASSLVAWEQALEGYTF. The V gene is TRBV28, the J gene TRBJ1-2; tentatively, D is TRBD1 (5 bases). Germline V lookup: CDR1 MDHEN, CDR2 SYDVKM. The CDR3 extends over 17 amino acids. V lost 2 bases and J 8 bases, leaving 24 bases between the germline ends.

The J gene is TRBJ1-4, the V gene TRBV5-6; perhaps TRBD1 as D (5 bases). V was trimmed by 7 bases and J by 6 bases, leaving 13 bases between them. Looked up from germline, CDR1 is SGHDT and CDR2 is YYEEEE. The CDR3 runs to 13 residues. CDR3 nucleotides: TGTGCCAGCGGGAGGGGTTCGGATGAAAAACTGTTTTTT. It encodes CASGRGSDEKLFF.

This chain uses TRBV10-3 with TRBJ2-7; TRBD2 aligns across 8 bases. CDR1 ENHRY and CDR2 SYGVKD come from the germline V gene. The CDR3 extends over 15 amino acids. Trimming took 4 bases from V and 7 from J; bases not matched to a gene: 12. The CDR3 DNA follows: TGTGCCATCAGTGTCACTAGCGGCCACTTAGGGGAGCAGTACTTC. It encodes CAISVTSGHLGEQYF.

The genes are TRBV5-1 and TRBJ2-2, with a weak D call TRBD1 (5 bases). Trimming shortened V by 2 bases and J by 0 bases, and 8 bases separated the two germline ends. The CDR3 extends over 15 amino acids. The germline CDR1 and CDR2 sequences are SGHRS and YFSETQ. CDR3 amino acids: CASSFRQPNTGELFF. The CDR3, as DNA: TGCGCCAGCAGCTTCCGACAGCCGAACACCGGGGAGCTGTTTTTT.

The count of this clone is one. This chain joins TRBV9 and TRBJ1-5; D might be TRBD1 (6 bases). The V gene lost 4 bases and the J gene lost 5 bases, with 16 bases spanning the gap. There are 15 residues in the CDR3. Germline V gene lookup returns CDR1 SGDLS and CDR2 YYNGEE. DNA for the CDR3: TGTGCCAGCAGCCGAAAGGGGGAGGGGCATCAGCCCCAGCATTTT. Protein: CASSRKGEGHQPQHF.

V usage is TRBV7-9 and J usage is TRBJ1-5; possibly TRBD1 for D (6 bases). CDR3 length: 14 amino acids. Germline CDR1 reads SEHNR; CDR2 reads FQNEAQ (reference sequence). Deletions cut 1 base from V and 4 bases from J, with 8 bases between. The CDR3 reads CASSLEGVNQPQHF. Written as DNA, the CDR3 is TGTGCCAGCAGCTTAGAGGGGGTAAATCAGCCCCAGCATTTT.

The chain is built from TRBV7-2 and TRBJ2-1; TRBD1 might be the D (7 bases). The CDR3 is 14 amino acids. Germline V CDR1 and CDR2: SGHTA, FQGNSA. Trimming took 7 bases from V and 1 from J, leaving 11 bases between them. The CDR3: CASIQGGSYNEQFF. The DNA of the CDR3 is TGTGCCAGCATCCAGGGGGGTTCCTACAATGAGCAGTTCTTC.

This rearrangement joins TRBV30 to TRBJ1-2; 8 nucleotides match TRBD1. Unmatched junction bases numbered 6, after V lost 5 bases and J lost 7 bases. Germline assignment: CDR1 GTSNPN and CDR2 SVGIG (reference sequence). The CDR3 contains 12 residues. The CDR3 loop reads CAWGQGMGGYTF. The CDR3, as DNA: TGTGCCTGGGGACAGGGTATGGGTGGCTACACCTTC.

The chain couples TRBV20-1 to TRBJ1-4, with D unresolved. This CDR3 has 11 amino acids. Trimming shortened V by 6 bases and J by 6 bases, and 8 bases separated the two germline ends. Per the germline V gene, CDR1 is DFQATT and CDR2 is SNEGSKA (reference sequence). CDR3 nucleotides: TGCAGTGCCAGCGGGGATGAAAAACTGTTTTTT. It yields the protein CSASGDEKLFF.

This clone has a single count. The genes are TRBV18 and TRBJ1-1; 7 bases fit TRBD1. Germline V gene lookup returns CDR1 KGHSH and CDR2 LQKENI. The V and J ends lost 2 bases and 0 bases, in that order; junction bases with no gene match: 6. The CDR3 consists of 16 residues. The DNA for the CDR3 is TGTGCCAGCTCACCATATCCGACAGGGTTGAACACTGAAGCTTTCTTT. It specifies CASSPYPTGLNTEAFF. The full variable domain, with the rest looked up from reference TRBV18 and TRBJ1-1, is NAGVMQNPRHLVRRRGQEARLRCSPMKGHSHVYWYRQLPEEGLKFMVYLQKENIIDESGMPKERFSAEFPKEGPSILRIQQVVRGDSAAYFCASSPYPTGLNTEAFFGQGTRLTVV.

V usage is TRBV7-2 and J usage is TRBJ2-5; the D is unclear. In germline, CDR1 is SGHTA, CDR2 FQGNSA. CDR3 length: 15 residues. Trimming left V 0 bases short and J 3 bases short, with 11 bases between. CDR3 residues: CASSLAYVREETQYF. CDR3 DNA: TGTGCCAGCAGCTTAGCCTATGTGAGAGAAGAGACCCAGTACTTC.

This chain joins TRBV3-1 (or the pseudogene TRBV3-2) and TRBJ1-2; D is perhaps TRBD1 (5 bases). Germline CDR1 LGHDT, CDR2 YNNKEL (reference sequence). CDR3 length: 15 amino acids. V was pared by 3 bases and J by 2 bases, with 13 bases between. The CDR3 nucleotides are TGTGCCAGCAGCCAGCCAGGGAATTTAAACTATGGCTACACCTTC. Amino acid sequence: CASSQPGNLNYGYTF.

This chain joins TRBV21-1 and TRBJ2-7; the table's D call of TRBD1 was not tested on the DNA. TRBV21-1 is a pseudogene locus. The CDR3 runs 15 residues. For the CDR3, the DNA is TGTGCCAGCAGCAAAGCCGGGACAGGGCGCTACGAGCAGTACTTC. Translating gives CASSKAGTGRYEQYF.

This clone was seen only once. The rearrangement joins TRBV27 to TRBJ1-2, with a tentative D call TRBD1 (5 bases). This CDR3 region has 16 residues. V shed 2 bases and J shed 8 bases, with 21 bases lying between them. Germline CDR1 is MNHEY and CDR2 is SMNVEV (reference sequence). As DNA, the CDR3 is TGTGCCAGCAGTTTAGAGGGAGGACAAGGGGTAGGGGGCTACACCTTC. Translation: CASSLEGGQGVGGYTF.